This note documents a single T cell receptor (beta chain) sequence. V lost 1 base to trimming and J lost 5 bases, with 9 bases between them. In germline, CDR1 is SEHNR, CDR2 FQNEAQ (reference sequence). The CDR3 totals 13 residues. These data are taken from a study of blood T cell repertoires in COVID-19. Across the whole study: Sites across the United States, Italy and Spain contributed samples from acute and convalescent COVID-19. In each case, the material was cDNA or gDNA derived from T cells, B-cell-depleted T cells, or PBMCs.

Original processing notes: Cell counts per sample came from amplifying reference gene primers. The data were produced by immunoSEQ multiplex PCR, yet TCRdb's version contains in-frame clones alone and is incomplete. Clone size and V and J calls were adopted from that table, with D and trimming inferred from the DNA. The profile shows fewer than 150,000 clones, under 85% of them singletons. The chain recombines TRBV7-9 with TRBJ2-7; D call uncertain. The sequencing sample was made of peripheral blood. The sequence came from a woman over 75 in a cohort sampled during active or convalescent COVID-19. CDR3 region: CASSLDGQDEQYF. The CDR3 bases are TGTGCCAGCAGCTTAGATGGCCAGGACGAGCAGTACTTC.